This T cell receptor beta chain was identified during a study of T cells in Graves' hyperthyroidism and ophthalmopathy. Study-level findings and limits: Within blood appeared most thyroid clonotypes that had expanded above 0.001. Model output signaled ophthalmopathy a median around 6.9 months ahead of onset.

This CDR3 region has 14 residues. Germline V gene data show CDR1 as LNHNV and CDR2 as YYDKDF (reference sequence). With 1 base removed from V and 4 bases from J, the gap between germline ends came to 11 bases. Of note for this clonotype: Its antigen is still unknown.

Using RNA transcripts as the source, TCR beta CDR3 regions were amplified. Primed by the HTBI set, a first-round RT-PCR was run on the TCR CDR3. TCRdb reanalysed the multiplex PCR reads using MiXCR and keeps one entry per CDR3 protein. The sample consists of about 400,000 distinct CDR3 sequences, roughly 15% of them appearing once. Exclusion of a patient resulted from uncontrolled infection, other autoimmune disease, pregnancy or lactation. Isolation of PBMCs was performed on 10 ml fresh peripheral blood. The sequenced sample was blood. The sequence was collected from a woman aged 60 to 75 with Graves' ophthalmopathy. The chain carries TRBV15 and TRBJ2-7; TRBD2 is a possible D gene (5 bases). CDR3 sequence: CATSRGAGEYEQYF. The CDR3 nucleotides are TGTGCCACCAGCAGAGGTGCGGGTGAATACGAGCAGTACTTC. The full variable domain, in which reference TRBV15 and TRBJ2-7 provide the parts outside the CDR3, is DAMVIQNPRYQVTQFGKPVTLSCSQTLNHNVMYWYQQKSSQAPKLLFHYYDKDFNNEADTPDNFQSRRPNTSFCFLDIRSPGLGDTAMYLCATSRGAGEYEQYFGPGTRLTVT.